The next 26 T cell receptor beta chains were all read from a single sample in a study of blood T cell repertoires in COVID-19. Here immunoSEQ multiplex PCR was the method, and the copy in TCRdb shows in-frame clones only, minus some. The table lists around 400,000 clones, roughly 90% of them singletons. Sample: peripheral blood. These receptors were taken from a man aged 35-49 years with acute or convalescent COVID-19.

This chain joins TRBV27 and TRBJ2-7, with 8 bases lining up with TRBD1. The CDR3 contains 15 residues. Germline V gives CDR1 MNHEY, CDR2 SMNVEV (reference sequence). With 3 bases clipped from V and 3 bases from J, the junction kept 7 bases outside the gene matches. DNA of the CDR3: TGTGCCAGCAGTTTCGACAGGGGAGAGGACTACGAGCAGTACTTC. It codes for CASSFDRGEDYEQYF.

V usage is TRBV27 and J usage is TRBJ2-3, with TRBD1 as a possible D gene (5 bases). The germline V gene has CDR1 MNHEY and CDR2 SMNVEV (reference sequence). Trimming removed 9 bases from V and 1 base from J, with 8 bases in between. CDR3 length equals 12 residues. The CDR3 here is CARVQGTDTQYF. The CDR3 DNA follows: TGTGCCAGGGTACAGGGCACAGATACGCAGTATTTT.

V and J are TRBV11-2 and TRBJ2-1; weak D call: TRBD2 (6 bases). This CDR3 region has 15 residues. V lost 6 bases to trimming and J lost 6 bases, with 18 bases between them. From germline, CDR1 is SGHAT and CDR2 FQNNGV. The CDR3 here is CASSYYHSGSNEQFF. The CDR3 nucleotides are TGTGCCAGCAGTTATTACCATAGCGGTTCCAATGAGCAGTTCTTC. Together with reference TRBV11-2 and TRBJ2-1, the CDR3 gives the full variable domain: EAGVAQSPRYKIIEKRQSVAFWCNPISGHATLYWYQQILGQGPKLLIQFQNNGVVDDSQLPKDRFSAERLKGVDSTLKIQPAKLEDSAVYLCASSYYHSGSNEQFFGPGTRLTVL.

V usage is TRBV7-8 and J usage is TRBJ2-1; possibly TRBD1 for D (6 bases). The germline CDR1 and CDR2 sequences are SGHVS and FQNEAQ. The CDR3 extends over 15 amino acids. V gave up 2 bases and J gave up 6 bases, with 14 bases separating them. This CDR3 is CASSLTGTPGNEQFF. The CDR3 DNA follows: TGTGCCAGCAGCTTAACAGGGACCCCTGGCAATGAGCAGTTCTTC.

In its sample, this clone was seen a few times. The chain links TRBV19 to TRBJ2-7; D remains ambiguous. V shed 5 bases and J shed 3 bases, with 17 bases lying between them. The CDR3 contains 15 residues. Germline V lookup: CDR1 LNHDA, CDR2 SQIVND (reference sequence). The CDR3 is CASSPPEKIGYEQYF. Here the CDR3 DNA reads TGTGCCAGTAGTCCCCCGGAGAAGATCGGCTACGAGCAGTACTTC.

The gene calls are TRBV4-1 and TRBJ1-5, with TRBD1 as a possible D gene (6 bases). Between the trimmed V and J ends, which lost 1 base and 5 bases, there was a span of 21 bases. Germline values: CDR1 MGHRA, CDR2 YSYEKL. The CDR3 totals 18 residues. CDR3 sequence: CASSQVIGIRDNDQPQHF. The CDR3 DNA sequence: TGCGCCAGCAGCCAAGTTATTGGGATTCGGGACAACGATCAGCCCCAGCATTTT.

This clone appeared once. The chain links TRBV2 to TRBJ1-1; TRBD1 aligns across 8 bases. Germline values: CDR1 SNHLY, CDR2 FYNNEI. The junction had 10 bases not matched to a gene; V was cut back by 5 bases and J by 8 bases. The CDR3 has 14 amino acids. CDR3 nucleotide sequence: TGTGCCAGCAGTTCCGGACAGGGATTAATGGAAGCTTTCTTT. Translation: CASSSGQGLMEAFF.

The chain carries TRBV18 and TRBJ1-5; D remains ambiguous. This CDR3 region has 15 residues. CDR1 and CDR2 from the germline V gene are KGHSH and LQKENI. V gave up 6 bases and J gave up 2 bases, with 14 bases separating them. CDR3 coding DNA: TGTGCCAGCTCGCCGGGTCCGCCGGGCAATCAGCCCCAGCATTTT. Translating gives CASSPGPPGNQPQHF.

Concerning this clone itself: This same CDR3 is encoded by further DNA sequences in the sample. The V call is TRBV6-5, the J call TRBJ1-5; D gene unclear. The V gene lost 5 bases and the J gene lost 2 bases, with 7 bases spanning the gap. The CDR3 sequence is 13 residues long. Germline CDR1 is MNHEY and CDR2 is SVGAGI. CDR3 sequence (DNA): TGTGCCAGCAGTAGGACTGGCAATCAGCCCCAGCATTTT. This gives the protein CASSRTGNQPQHF.

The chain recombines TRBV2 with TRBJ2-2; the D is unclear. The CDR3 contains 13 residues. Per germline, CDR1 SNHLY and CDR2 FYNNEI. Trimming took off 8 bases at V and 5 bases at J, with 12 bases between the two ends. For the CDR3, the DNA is TGTGCCAGCGGCGGCTGGTATACCGGGGAGCTGTTTTTT. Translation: CASGGWYTGELFF.

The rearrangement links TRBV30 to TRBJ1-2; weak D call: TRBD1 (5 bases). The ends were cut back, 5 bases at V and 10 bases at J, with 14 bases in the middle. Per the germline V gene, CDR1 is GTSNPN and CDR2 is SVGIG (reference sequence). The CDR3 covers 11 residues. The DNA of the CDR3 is TGTGCCTGGGGAAGGGGCTCCTACTACACCTTC. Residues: CAWGRGSYYTF.

The DNA of the CDR3 is TGTGCCAGCAGCCGCGCAGGGTGGTTAGGTGAGCAGTACTTC. This codes for CASSRAGWLGEQYF. The V and J genes are TRBV13 and TRBJ2-7; tentatively, D is TRBD1 (5 bases). This CDR3 comprises 14 residues. V dropped 5 bases and J dropped 7 bases, with 18 bases sitting between them. CDR1 and CDR2 (germline): PRHDT, FYEKMQ (reference sequence).

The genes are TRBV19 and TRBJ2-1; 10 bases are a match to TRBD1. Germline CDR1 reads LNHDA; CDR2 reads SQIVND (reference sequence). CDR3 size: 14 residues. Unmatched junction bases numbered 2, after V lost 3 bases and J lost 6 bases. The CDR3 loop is CASSIWDRGNEQFF. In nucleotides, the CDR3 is TGTGCCAGTAGTATTTGGGACAGGGGCAATGAGCAGTTCTTC.

The chain's CDR3 is CASRPLRQSNYGYTF. The CDR3 region has the DNA TGTGCCAGCAGACCGCTGAGACAGAGTAACTATGGCTACACCTTC. The chain couples TRBV11-2 to TRBJ1-2; maybe TRBD1 (5 bases). The ends were cut back, 6 bases at V and 1 base at J, with 15 bases in the middle. The CDR3 is made up of 15 amino acids. Germline assignment: CDR1 SGHAT and CDR2 FQNNGV.

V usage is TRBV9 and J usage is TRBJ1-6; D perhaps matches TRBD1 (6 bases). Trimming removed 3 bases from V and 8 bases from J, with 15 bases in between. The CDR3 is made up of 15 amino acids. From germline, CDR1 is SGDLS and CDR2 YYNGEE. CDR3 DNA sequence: TGTGCCAGCAGCGAAAGGGGGTCAAGGGATTCACCCCTCCACTTT. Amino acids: CASSERGSRDSPLHF.

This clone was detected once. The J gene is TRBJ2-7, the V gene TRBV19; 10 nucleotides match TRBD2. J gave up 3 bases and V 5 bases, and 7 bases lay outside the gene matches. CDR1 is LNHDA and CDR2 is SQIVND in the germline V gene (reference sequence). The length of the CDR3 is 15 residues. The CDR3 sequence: CASSPGTSVDYEQYF. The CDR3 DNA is TGTGCCAGTAGTCCAGGGACTAGCGTCGACTACGAGCAGTACTTC.

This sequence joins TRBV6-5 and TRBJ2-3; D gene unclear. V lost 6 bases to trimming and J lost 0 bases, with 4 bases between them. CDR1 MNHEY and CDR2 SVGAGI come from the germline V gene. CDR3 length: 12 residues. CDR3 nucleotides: TGTGCCAGCAGGTCAAGCACAGATACGCAGTATTTT. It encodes CASRSSTDTQYF.

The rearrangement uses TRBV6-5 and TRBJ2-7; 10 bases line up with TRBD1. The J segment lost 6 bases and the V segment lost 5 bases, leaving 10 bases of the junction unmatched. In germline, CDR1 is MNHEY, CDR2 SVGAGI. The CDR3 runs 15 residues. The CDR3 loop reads CASSRRQGAQPEQYF. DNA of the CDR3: TGTGCCAGCAGTAGACGACAGGGGGCTCAACCCGAGCAGTACTTC.

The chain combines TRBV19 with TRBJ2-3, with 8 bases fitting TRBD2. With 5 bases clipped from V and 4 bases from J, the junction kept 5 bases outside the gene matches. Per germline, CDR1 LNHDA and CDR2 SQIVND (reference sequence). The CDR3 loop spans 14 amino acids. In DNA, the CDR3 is TGTGCCAGTAGTTTCCGGGGGGGACCAGATACGCAGTATTTT. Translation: CASSFRGGPDTQYF.

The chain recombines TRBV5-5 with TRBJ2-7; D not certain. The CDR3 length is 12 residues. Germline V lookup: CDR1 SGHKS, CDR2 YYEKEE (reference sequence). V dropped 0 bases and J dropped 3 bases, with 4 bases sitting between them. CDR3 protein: CASSLGHYEQYF. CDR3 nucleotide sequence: TGTGCCAGCAGCTTGGGACACTACGAGCAGTACTTC.

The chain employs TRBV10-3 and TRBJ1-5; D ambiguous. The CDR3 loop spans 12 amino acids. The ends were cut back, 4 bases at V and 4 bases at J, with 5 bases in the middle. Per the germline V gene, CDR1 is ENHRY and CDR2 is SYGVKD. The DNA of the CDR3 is TGTGCCATCAGTGGAGGTAATCAGCCCCAGCATTTT. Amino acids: CAISGGNQPQHF.

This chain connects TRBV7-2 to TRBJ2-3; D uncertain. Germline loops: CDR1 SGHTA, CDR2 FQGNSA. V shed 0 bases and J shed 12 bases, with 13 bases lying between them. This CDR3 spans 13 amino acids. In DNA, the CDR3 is TGTGCCAGCAGCTTAGCGCAGAACCTGGCCCAGTATTTT. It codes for CASSLAQNLAQYF. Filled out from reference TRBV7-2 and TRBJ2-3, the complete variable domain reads GAGVSQSPSNKVTEKGKDVELRCDPISGHTALYWYRQSLGQGLEFLIYFQGNSAPDKSGLPSDRFSAERTGGSVSTLTIQRTQQEDSAVYLCASSLAQNLAQYFGPGTRLTVL.

The CDR3 region is CASSEQGMGQPQHF. The CDR3 DNA sequence: TGTGCCAGCAGTGAACAGGGGATGGGTCAGCCCCAGCATTTT. The V gene is TRBV2, the J gene TRBJ1-5; D may be TRBD1 (6 bases). V lost 2 bases, J lost 6 bases, and 11 bases lay in between. CDR3 length equals 14 residues. CDR1 and CDR2 (germline): SNHLY, FYNNEI.

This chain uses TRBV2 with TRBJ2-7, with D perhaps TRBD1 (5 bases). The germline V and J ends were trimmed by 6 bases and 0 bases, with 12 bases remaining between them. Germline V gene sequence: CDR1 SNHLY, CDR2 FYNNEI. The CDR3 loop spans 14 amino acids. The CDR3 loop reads CASSRDSYSYEQYF. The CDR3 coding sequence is TGTGCCAGCAGCCGCGACAGCTACTCCTACGAGCAGTACTTC.

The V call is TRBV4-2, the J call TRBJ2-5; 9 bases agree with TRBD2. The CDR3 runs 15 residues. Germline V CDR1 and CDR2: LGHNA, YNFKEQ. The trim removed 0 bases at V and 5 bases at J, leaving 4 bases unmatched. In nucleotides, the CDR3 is TGTGCCAGCAGCCAAGAGCGGGGGGGCGGTGAGACCCAGTACTTC. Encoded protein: CASSQERGGGETQYF.

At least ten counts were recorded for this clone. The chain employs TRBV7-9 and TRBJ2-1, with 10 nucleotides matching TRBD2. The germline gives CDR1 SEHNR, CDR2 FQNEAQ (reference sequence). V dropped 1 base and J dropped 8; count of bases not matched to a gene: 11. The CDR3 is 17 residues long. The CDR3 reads CASSLVGTLAGLDEQFF. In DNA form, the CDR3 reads TGTGCCAGCAGCTTAGTGGGGACACTAGCGGGGTTAGATGAGCAGTTCTTC.